Below, one T cell receptor (beta chain) is given with its context. Antigen specificity is unknown. TCRdb fed the 5' RACE reads into MiXCR, producing one record per CDR3 protein. The sample carries hundreds of thousands of distinct CDR3 sequences, about 7% recorded once. The sample originates from a study of identical twins. This CDR3 is 14 amino acids long. Trimming pared 0 bases from V and 7 bases from J, leaving 13 bases between. Looked up from germline, CDR1 is DFQATT and CDR2 is SNEGSKA (reference sequence). Whole-study results and caveats: Cord blood beta clonotypes that were abundant carried fewer insertions, and memory repertoires showed no such trend.

This sample also belongs to another study, concerning yellow fever vaccine responses in identical twins.

Material: memory (CD45RO+) T cells sorted from blood. The V gene is TRBV20-1, the J gene TRBJ2-1; D is perhaps TRBD2 (5 bases). The clonotype was recovered from a woman younger than 35 in good health. Written as DNA, the CDR3 is TGCAGTGCTAGAGATCGCGAAAGGAGGAATGAGCAGTTCTTC. It yields the protein CSARDRERRNEQFF.